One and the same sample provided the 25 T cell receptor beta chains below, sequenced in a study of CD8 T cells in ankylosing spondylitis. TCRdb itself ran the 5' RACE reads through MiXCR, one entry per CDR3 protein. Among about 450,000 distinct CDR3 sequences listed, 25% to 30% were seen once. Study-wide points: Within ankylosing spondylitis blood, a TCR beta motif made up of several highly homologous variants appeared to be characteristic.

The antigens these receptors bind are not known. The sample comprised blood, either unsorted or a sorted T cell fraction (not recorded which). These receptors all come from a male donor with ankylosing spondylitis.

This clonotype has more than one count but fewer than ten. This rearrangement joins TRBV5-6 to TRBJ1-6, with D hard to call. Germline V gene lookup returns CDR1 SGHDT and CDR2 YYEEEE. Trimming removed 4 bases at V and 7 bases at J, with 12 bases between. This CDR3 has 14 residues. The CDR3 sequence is CASSRDGPNSPLHF. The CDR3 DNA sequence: TGTGCCAGCAGCAGAGACGGACCGAATTCACCCCTCCACTTT.

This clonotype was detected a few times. The CDR3 is CASRYDATWGTGELFF. In nucleotides, the CDR3 is TGTGCCAGCAGATATGATGCGACGTGGGGCACCGGGGAGCTGTTTTTT. The V call is TRBV4-2, the J call TRBJ2-2; D gene ambiguous. Trimming pared 6 bases from V and 4 bases from J, leaving 18 bases between. This CDR3 is 16 amino acids long. In germline, CDR1 is LGHNA, CDR2 YNFKEQ.

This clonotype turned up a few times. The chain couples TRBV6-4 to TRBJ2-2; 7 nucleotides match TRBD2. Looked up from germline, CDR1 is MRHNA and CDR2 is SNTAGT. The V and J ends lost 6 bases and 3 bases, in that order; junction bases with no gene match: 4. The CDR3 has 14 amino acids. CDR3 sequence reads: CASRREVDTGELFF. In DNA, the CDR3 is TGTGCCAGCAGACGGGAGGTAGACACCGGGGAGCTGTTTTTT.

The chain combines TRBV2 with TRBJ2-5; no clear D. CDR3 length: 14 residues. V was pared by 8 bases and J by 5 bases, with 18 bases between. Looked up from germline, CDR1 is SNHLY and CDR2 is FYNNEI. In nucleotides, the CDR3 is TGTGCCAGCCGCACATACGACGTAGGGGAGACCCAGTACTTC. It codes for CASRTYDVGETQYF.

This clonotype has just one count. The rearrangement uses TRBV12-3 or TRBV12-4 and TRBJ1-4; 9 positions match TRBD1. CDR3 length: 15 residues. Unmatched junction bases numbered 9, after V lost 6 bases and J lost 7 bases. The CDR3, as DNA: TGTGCCAGCAGCCCCCCCCGGGACAGGGTTGAAAAACTGTTTTTT. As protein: CASSPPRDRVEKLFF.

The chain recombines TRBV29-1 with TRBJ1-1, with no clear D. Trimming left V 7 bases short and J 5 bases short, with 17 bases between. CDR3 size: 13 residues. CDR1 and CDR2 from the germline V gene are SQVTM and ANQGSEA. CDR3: CSGEHEVGTEAFF. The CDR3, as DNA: TGCAGCGGGGAGCACGAGGTTGGGACTGAAGCTTTCTTT.

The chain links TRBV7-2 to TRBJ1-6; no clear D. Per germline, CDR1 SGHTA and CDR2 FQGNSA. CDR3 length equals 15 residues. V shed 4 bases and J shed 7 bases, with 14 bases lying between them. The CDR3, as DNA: TGTGCCAGCAGCTCCTACGGGGTCTGGAATTCACCCCTCCACTTT. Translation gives CASSSYGVWNSPLHF.

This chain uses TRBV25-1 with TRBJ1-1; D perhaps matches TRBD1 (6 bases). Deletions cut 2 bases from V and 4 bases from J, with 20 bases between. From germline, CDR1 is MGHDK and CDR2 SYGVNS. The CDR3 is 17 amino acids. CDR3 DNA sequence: TGTGCCAGCAGTGAAAGGGGTAGGACAGCGGCGGGCACTGAAGCTTTCTTT. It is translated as CASSERGRTAAGTEAFF.

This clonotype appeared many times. The CDR3 coding sequence is TGCAGCGTTGGAAGGACAGGGTATGAAAAACTGTTTTTT. It specifies CSVGRTGYEKLFF. The gene calls are TRBV29-1 and TRBJ1-4; 8 nucleotides align to TRBD1. From germline, CDR1 is SQVTM and CDR2 ANQGSEA. V shed 4 bases, J shed 6 bases, and the junction held 4 bases outside the gene matches. CDR3 length equals 13 residues.

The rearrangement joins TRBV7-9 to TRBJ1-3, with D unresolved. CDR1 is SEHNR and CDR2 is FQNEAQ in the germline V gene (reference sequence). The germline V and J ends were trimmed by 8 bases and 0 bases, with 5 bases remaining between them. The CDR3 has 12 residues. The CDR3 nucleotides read TGTGCCAGCGTGAACTCTGGAAACACCATATATTTT. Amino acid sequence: CASVNSGNTIYF.

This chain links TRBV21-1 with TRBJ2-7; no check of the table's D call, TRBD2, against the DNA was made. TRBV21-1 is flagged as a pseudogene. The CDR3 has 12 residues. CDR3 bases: TGTGCCAGCAGCAAGACTAGTTCCGAGCAGTACGTC. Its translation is CASSKTSSEQYV.

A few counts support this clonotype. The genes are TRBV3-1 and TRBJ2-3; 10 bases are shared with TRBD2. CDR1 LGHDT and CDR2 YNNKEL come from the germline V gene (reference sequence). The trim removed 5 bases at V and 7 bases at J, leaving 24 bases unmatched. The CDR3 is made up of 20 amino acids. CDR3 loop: CASSSGASGSRILSRNTQYF. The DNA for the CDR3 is TGTGCCAGCAGCTCCGGGGCTAGCGGGAGCCGAATTTTAAGCAGGAATACGCAGTATTTT.

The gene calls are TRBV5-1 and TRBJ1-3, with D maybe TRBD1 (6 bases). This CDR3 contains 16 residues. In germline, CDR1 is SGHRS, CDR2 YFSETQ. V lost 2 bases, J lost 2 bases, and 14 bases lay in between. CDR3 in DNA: TGCGCCAGCAGCTTTATCCCGGACAGTCCTGGAAACACCATATATTTT. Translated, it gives CASSFIPDSPGNTIYF. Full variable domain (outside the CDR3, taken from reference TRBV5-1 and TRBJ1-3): KAGVTQTPRYLIKTRGQQVTLSCSPISGHRSVSWYQQTPGQGLQFLFEYFSETQRNKGNFPGRFSGRQFSNSRSEMNVSTLELGDSALYLCASSFIPDSPGNTIYFGEGSWLTVV.

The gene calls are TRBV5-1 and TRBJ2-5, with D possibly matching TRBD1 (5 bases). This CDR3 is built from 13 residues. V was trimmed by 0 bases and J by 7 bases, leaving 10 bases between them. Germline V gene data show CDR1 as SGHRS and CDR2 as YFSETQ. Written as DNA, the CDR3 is TGCGCCAGCAGCTTGGAAGGGGCAGGGACCCAGTACTTC. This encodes CASSLEGAGTQYF.

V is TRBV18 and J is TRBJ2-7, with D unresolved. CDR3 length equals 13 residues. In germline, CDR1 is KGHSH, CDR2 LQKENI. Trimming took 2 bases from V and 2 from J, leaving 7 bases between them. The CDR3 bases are TGTGCCAGCTCACCAGAAAACACCTACGAGCAGTACTTC. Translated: CASSPENTYEQYF. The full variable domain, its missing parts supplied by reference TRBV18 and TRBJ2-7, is NAGVMQNPRHLVRRRGQEARLRCSPMKGHSHVYWYRQLPEEGLKFMVYLQKENIIDESGMPKERFSAEFPKEGPSILRIQQVVRGDSAAYFCASSPENTYEQYFGPGTRLTVT.

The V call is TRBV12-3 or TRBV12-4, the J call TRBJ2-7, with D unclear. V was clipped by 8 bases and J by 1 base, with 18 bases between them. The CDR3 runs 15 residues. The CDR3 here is CASLARDSSSYEQYF. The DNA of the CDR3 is TGTGCCAGCCTTGCTAGAGACTCGAGTTCCTACGAGCAGTACTTC.

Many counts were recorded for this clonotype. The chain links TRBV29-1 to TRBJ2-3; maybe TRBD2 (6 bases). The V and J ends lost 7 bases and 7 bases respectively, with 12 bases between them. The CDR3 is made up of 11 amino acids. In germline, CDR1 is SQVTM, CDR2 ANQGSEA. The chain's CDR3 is CSGGGGNTQYF. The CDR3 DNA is TGCAGCGGCGGAGGCGGGAATACGCAGTATTTT.

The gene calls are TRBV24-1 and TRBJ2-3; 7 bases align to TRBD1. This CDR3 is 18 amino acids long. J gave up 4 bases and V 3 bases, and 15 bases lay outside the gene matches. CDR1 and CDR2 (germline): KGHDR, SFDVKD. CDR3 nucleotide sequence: TGTGCCACCAGTGATCCCCTCGGTACAGGGGTTTTTGCAGATACGCAGTATTTT. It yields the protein CATSDPLGTGVFADTQYF.

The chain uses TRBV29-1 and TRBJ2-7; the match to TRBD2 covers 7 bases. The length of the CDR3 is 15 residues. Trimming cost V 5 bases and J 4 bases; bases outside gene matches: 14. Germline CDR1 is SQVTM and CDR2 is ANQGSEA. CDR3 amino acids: CSVTLSGGGGYEQYV. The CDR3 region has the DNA TGCAGCGTTACCCTGAGTGGGGGGGGAGGGTACGAGCAGTACGTC.

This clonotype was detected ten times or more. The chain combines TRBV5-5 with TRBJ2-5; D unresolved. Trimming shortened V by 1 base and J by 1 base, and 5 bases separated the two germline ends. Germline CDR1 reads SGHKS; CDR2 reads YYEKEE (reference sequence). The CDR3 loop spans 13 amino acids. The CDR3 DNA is TGTGCCAGCAGCTTGACGCTCCAAGAGACCCAGTACTTC. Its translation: CASSLTLQETQYF.

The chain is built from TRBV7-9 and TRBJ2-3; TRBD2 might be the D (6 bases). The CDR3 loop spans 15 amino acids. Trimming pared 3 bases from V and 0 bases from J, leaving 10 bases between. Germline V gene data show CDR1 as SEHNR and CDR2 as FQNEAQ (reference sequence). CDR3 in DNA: TGTGCCAGCAGCTTCGGAGGGGCGAGCACAGATACGCAGTATTTT. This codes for CASSFGGASTDTQYF.

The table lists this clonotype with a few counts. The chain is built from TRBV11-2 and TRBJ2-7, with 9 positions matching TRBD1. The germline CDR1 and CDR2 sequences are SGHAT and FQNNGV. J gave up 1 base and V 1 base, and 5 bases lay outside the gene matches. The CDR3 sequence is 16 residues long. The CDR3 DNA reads TGTGCCAGCAGCTTAGGGAGGACAGGGGAGTCCTACGAGCAGTACGTC. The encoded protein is CASSLGRTGESYEQYV.

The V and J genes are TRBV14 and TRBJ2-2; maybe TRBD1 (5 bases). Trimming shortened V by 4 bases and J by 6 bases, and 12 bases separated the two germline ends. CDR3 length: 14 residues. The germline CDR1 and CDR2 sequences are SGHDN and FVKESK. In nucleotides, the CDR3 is TGTGCCAGCAGCCCCCTTTGGGGCGCCGGGGAGCTGTTTTTT. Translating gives CASSPLWGAGELFF.

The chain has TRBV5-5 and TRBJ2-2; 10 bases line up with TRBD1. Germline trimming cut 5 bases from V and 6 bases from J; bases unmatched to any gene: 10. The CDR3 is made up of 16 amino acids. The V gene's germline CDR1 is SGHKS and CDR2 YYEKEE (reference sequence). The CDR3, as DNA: TGTGCCAGCAGTTTACTCCCGGGACAGGGGCCCGGGGAGCTGTTTTTT. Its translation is CASSLLPGQGPGELFF.

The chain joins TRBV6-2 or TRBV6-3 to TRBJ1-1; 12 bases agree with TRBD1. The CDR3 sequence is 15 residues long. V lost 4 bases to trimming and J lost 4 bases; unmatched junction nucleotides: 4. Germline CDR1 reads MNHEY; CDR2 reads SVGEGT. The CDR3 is CASSWDRGRVTEAFF. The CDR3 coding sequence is TGTGCCAGCAGTTGGGACAGGGGGCGCGTCACTGAAGCTTTCTTT.